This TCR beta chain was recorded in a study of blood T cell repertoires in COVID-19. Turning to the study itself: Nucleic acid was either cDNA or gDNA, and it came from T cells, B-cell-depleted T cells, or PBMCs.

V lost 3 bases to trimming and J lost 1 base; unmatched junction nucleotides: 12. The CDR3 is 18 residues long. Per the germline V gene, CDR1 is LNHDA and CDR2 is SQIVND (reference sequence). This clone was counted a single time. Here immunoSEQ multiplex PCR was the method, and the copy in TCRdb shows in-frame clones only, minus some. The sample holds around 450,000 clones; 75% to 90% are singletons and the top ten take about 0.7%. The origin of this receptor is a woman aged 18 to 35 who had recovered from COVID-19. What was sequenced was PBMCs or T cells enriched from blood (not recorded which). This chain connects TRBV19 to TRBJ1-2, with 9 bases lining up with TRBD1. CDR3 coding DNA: TGTGCCAGTAGTATCCGAGAGCGGACAGGGGCGTTTAACTATGGCTACACCTTC. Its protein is CASSIRERTGAFNYGYTF.